The source of this TCR beta chain is a study of blood T cells in healthy people across ages. A second PCR, run for roughly 6 to 11 cycles, used a sample-barcoded 5' primer plus a J-beta primer mix. MiXCR was run by TCRdb on the 5' RACE reads, yielding one entry per CDR3 protein. The table lists 1.5 million to 2 million distinct CDR3 sequences, around 48% of them singletons, with around 2.1% in the top ten. The sequence was obtained from a woman in her thirties or forties in good health. Sequencing used blood.

The CDR3 loop is CSARVRGGFSYNEQFF. CDR3 in DNA: TGCAGTGCTAGAGTCCGGGGGGGGTTCTCCTACAATGAGCAGTTCTTC. The chain uses TRBV20-1 and TRBJ2-1; 8 bases are a match to TRBD2. Germline loops: CDR1 DFQATT, CDR2 SNEGSKA (reference sequence). The CDR3 extends over 16 amino acids. After removal of 1 base from V and 0 bases from J, the junction contained 5 bases not matched to a gene.